These T cell receptor beta chains were read from a single sample in a study of regulatory T cells in long-lasting Graves disease. TCRdb independently ran MiXCR on the multiplex PCR reads; one entry per CDR3 protein. The table has approximately 270,000 distinct CDR3 sequences, approximately 20% seen once; the top ten hold roughly 15%. This sample also appeared in a second study, on T cells in Graves' hyperthyroidism and ophthalmopathy.

Sequencing used peripheral blood mononuclear cells (PBMCs), obtained at new diagnosis, from a patient treated with antithyroid drugs. These receptor sequences come from a woman in her 30s with Graves disease. CDR3s include the opening cysteine and the closing phenylalanine or tryptophan. A D gene is named only where the DNA matches it firmly. Where a row states a size, it is once, few, many or the class of an expanded clone; other rows omit it.

V gene	clone size	D gene	J gene	CDR3 protein	CDR3 DNA
TRBV12-3/TRBV12-4	many	NA	TRBJ1-2	CASSRRSGYTF	TGTGCCAGCAGCCGTAGGAGTGGCTACACCTTC
TRBV7-8	many	NA	TRBJ1-1	CASEARGWTEAFF	TGTGCCAGCGAAGCGCGGGGGTGGACTGAAGCTTTCTTT
TRBV10-1	many	TRBD1	TRBJ2-7	CASRGTGDEQYF	TGCGCCAGCAGGGGTACAGGGGACGAGCAGTACTTC
TRBV3-1	many	NA	TRBJ2-7	CASSQVETAGYEQYF	TGTGCCAGCAGCCAAGTCGAGACGGCGGGCTACGAGCAGTACTTC
TRBV6-2/TRBV6-3	few	NA	TRBJ2-7	CASRMIWDPSYEQYF	TGTGCCAGCAGAATGATCTGGGATCCCTCCTACGAGCAGTACTTC
TRBV6-1	many	NA	TRBJ2-3	CASSSRITDTQYF	TGTGCCAGCAGTAGCAGAATCACAGATACGCAGTATTTT
TRBV20-1	many	NA	TRBJ1-1	CSVQTTRGRDTEAFF	TGCAGTGTCCAAACCACTCGGGGGCGCGACACTGAAGCTTTCTTT
TRBV11-2	many	NA	TRBJ2-2	CASSLTGYTGELFF	TGTGCCAGCAGCTTGACAGGTTACACCGGGGAGCTGTTTTTT
TRBV7-9	many	NA	TRBJ2-6	CASSSTSSGGSGANVLTF	TGTGCCAGCAGCTCCACGAGTTCAGGTGGTTCCGGGGCCAACGTCCTGACTTTC
TRBV15	NA	NA	TRBJ2-7	CATSRLRGHEQYF	TGTGCCACCAGCAGGCTACGGGGGCACGAGCAGTACTTC
TRBV15	many	NA	TRBJ2-2	CATSRDAWTNTGELFF	TGTGCCACCAGCAGAGATGCCTGGACGAACACCGGGGAGCTGTTTTTT
TRBV12-3/TRBV12-4	NA	NA	TRBJ1-2	CASSLAVGGLGGYTF	TGTGCCAGCAGTTTAGCAGTTGGGGGGTTGGGGGGCTACACCTTC
TRBV29-1	many	TRBD1	TRBJ1-2	CSVRAGGSWGYTF	TGCAGCGTTAGAGCAGGGGGCTCTTGGGGCTACACCTTC